This T cell receptor (beta chain) was retrieved from a study of cytomegalovirus exposure and HLA in healthy donors. To note about this clone: Its antigen remains unknown.

The ends lost 4 bases at V and 4 bases at J; junction bases unmatched: 6. The CDR3 sequence is 15 residues long. Per the germline V gene, CDR1 is MNHEY and CDR2 is SVGAGI. Primers: 60 Vbeta forward and 13 Jbeta reverse. Sequencing used immunoSEQ multiplex PCR; TCRdb keeps in-frame clones, though not all of them. The sample has about 130,000 clones; around 74% are singletons. General observations from the study: In presence/absence analyses, roughly uniform sequencing depth across donors was assumed.

Sequencing was done on a sample of PBMCs. The TCR sequence derives from a man younger than 35 in good health and CMV-seropositive. The chain is built from TRBV6-5 and TRBJ2-3; TRBD2 matches at 9 bases. The DNA for the CDR3 is TGTGCCAGCAGTTTGACTAGCGGAGCCCCAGATACGCAGTATTTT. This encodes CASSLTSGAPDTQYF.